This is a list of T cell receptor beta chains from one sample in a study of cytomegalovirus exposure and HLA in healthy donors. The protocol was immunoSEQ multiplex PCR, while the TCRdb copy is restricted to in-frame clones and leaves out a portion. The sample includes more than 85,000 clones, 75% to 90% seen only once; the top ten take 2% to 3%. The sequenced sample consisted of PBMCs. The receptor source for this set is a man aged 40-49 years in good health and CMV-seronegative. The CDR3 runs from the conserved cysteine through the conserved F or W. The D gene is left open where the match is weak.

D gene	J gene	V gene	CDR3 protein
NA	TRBJ1-2	TRBV2	CANQGNYGYTF
TRBD2	TRBJ2-1	TRBV2	CASSVTSGGRLSGNEQFF
TRBD1	TRBJ1-4	TRBV5-5	CASSSGTRGLGEKLFF
NA	TRBJ1-5	TRBV2	CASRPRGAGNQPQHF
NA	TRBJ2-7	TRBV4-3	CASSQDQAGAGSEQYF
NA	TRBJ1-5	TRBV19	CASSHKSHQPQHF
NA	TRBJ1-2	TRBV7-2	CARFQGISGYTF
NA	TRBJ2-2	TRBV9	CASSVLQDPNTGELFF
TRBD1	TRBJ1-2	TRBV5-6	CASSLGTGGGYYGYTF
NA	TRBJ1-4	TRBV6-6	CASSFPSISGEKLFF
TRBD1	TRBJ1-5	TRBV19	CASSDLAGGRDQPQHF
TRBD1	TRBJ1-2	TRBV27	CASKQGLNYGYTF
TRBD1	TRBJ2-7	TRBV4-3	CASSHDRASYEQYF
NA	TRBJ1-2	TRBV6-5	CASSYGPYYGYTF
NA	TRBJ2-5	TRBV11-1	CASSFPDSTETQYF
TRBD1	TRBJ1-3	TRBV27	CASSLTGANSGNTIYF
TRBD1	TRBJ2-7	TRBV5-6	CASSLVQGQWSHEQYF
TRBD1	TRBJ1-4	TRBV4-1	CASSQGDRVGEKLFF
NA	TRBJ1-3	TRBV9	CASTNSAGVEGNTIYF
NA	TRBJ2-1	TRBV4-1	CASSQVFAGAGAHNEQFF
NA	TRBJ2-2	TRBV29-1	CSARGAGGELFF
TRBD2	TRBJ2-5	TRBV4-1	CASSQTQGTSGKETQYF
NA	TRBJ2-7	TRBV5-1	CASSLAGDSYEQYF
TRBD1	TRBJ1-2	TRBV2	CASLTGGGGYTF
TRBD2	TRBJ2-1	TRBV7-3	CASSSRKRGVDNEQFF
NA	TRBJ1-1	TRBV4-1	CASSQEKLGGTLNTEAFF
TRBD1	TRBJ1-2	TRBV10-3	CAIRPQQGLYGYTF
NA	TRBJ1-1	TRBV28	CASSLGLGGFAEAFF
TRBD1	TRBJ2-7	TRBV6-1	CASSGPGTGSYEQYF
TRBD1	TRBJ1-6	TRBV5-4	CASSWGTGDNNSPLHF
TRBD1	TRBJ2-7	TRBV2	CASSDGQGAYHEQYF
NA	TRBJ1-2	TRBV5-1	CASSPTGSHGYTF
NA	TRBJ1-2	TRBV27	CASSLFRGHGYTF
TRBD2	TRBJ2-5	TRBV2	CASTPSGGRETQYF
TRBD1	TRBJ2-5	TRBV5-1	CASSRGTEETQYF
NA	TRBJ1-1	TRBV6-5	CASKGRATEAFF
TRBD1	TRBJ1-2	TRBV9	CASSVAGTGANYGYTF
TRBD1	TRBJ1-5	TRBV18	CASSPMGQGLNQPQHF
NA	TRBJ2-4	TRBV28	CASSLFGELAKNIQYF
TRBD1	TRBJ1-4	TRBV5-6	CASSLQGGTNEKLFF
TRBD2	TRBJ2-7	TRBV2	CASSAGTSGRSYYEQYF
NA	NA	TRBV10-2	CASSEYSYEQYF
TRBD1	TRBJ1-4	TRBV30	CAWSLRSGGNEKLFF
NA	TRBJ1-1	TRBV5-1	CASSLDPGKSTEAFF
NA	TRBJ2-7	TRBV16	CASSLPRHEQYF
TRBD2	TRBJ2-2	TRBV28	CASSPGGYTGELFF
NA	TRBJ2-6	TRBV9	CASSTSTGSSGANVLTF
TRBD1	TRBJ1-1	TRBV12-5	CASGLLGRGSNTEAFF
NA	TRBJ2-7	TRBV28	CASSAGIHEQYF
NA	TRBJ2-2	TRBV6-5	CASSYEIANTGELFF
NA	TRBJ1-1	TRBV28	CASSPRTALLNTEAFF
TRBD1	TRBJ1-2	TRBV5-1	CASSPSGQANYGYTF
TRBD1	TRBJ1-1	TRBV29-1	CSVLDRVDEAFF